The TCR beta chain described here comes from a study of T cells expressing NK-cell markers. Study-level background: All TCR beta repertoires analysed originated from sorted CD3+CD56+NKG2C+, CD3+CD56+NKG2C- and CD3+CD56-NKG2C+ T cells.

This CDR3 has 17 amino acids. Germline CDR1 reads SGHAT; CDR2 reads FQNNGV. General observations from the study: A range of about 1.0-8% of CD8+ T cells consisted of dominant NKG2C+ clonotypes in six donors. Certain NKG2C+ T cell clones were expanded, and their HCMV specificity remained unclear. Among several donors, these clonotypes also ranked first in the CD3+CD56-NKG2C+ fraction.

On this clonotype itself: The antigen is unknown.

TCRdb reprocessed the 5' RACE reads and stores each CDR3 protein as one record, lacking DNA. The sample has about 440,000 distinct CDR3 sequences. The clonotype originates from a woman between 18 and 75 years old in good health. The chain is built from TRBV11-2 and TRBJ2-5; there is no DNA to check the TCRdb D call of TRBD1. Sequencing input: blood T cells: a sorted CD56 or NKG2C T cell subset, CD4+ or CD8+ T cells, or bulk PBMC T cells (not recorded which). The chain's CDR3 is CASSLGRGGAQQETQYF.